What follows are 22 T cell receptor beta chains derived from one specimen sequenced in a study of T cell repertoires in cytomegalovirus infection. TCRdb recomputed calls from the reads with MiXCR, one row per CDR3 protein. The sample contains roughly 700,000 distinct CDR3 sequences, 30% to 40% of which appear only once. Their antigen targets remain unknown. The sample here was cultured PBMCs, taken from culture after CMV antigen stimulation. The receptor set was obtained from a human donor in good health (CMV status not recorded). Some clones in this sample may be carry-over from other donors' samples.

Only a few counts were recorded for this clonotype. The chain combines TRBV6-6 with TRBJ1-5; unclear D gene. In germline, CDR1 is MNHNY, CDR2 SVGAGI (reference sequence). The ends were cut back, 7 bases at V and 6 bases at J, with 19 bases in the middle. CDR3 length equals 15 residues. CDR3 in DNA: TGTGCCAGCACGGGCCCGGGGAGCCGGAGTCAGCCCCAGCATTTT. It codes for CASTGPGSRSQPQHF.

The chain recombines TRBV11-2 with TRBJ2-3; 8 nucleotides match TRBD1. The CDR3 has 15 amino acids. V lost 3 bases to trimming and J lost 3 bases; unmatched junction nucleotides: 5. Per the germline V gene, CDR1 is SGHAT and CDR2 is FQNNGV. CDR3 sequence: CASSFPTGATDTQYF. The CDR3 bases are TGTGCCAGCAGCTTTCCGACAGGGGCGACAGATACGCAGTATTTT.

V is TRBV18 and J is TRBJ2-5; 12 bases match TRBD2. The V and J ends lost 2 bases and 3 bases, in that order; junction bases with no gene match: 10. CDR1 KGHSH and CDR2 LQKENI come from the germline V gene. This CDR3 has 18 residues. The CDR3: CASSPALAGGSRKETQYF. The DNA of the CDR3 is TGTGCCAGCTCACCAGCACTAGCGGGGGGATCACGGAAAGAGACCCAGTACTTC.

The chain couples TRBV2 to TRBJ2-7; 11 positions agree with TRBD2. V lost 3 bases to trimming and J lost 4 bases; unmatched junction nucleotides: 8. Per the germline V gene, CDR1 is SNHLY and CDR2 is FYNNEI. The CDR3 covers 16 residues. The CDR3: CASSEFRGLAVYEQYF. The DNA for the CDR3 is TGTGCCAGCAGTGAGTTTAGGGGACTAGCGGTGTACGAGCAGTACTTC.

The V and J genes are TRBV2 and TRBJ1-1, with a weak D call TRBD1 (6 bases). The CDR3 sequence is 17 residues long. Germline values: CDR1 SNHLY, CDR2 FYNNEI. Trimming removed 7 bases from V and 3 bases from J, with 24 bases in between. The CDR3 spells CASTLAGGVRADTEAFF. The CDR3 DNA follows: TGTGCCAGCACCCTAGCGGGGGGCGTACGGGCGGACACTGAAGCTTTCTTT. Full variable domain (rest looked up from reference TRBV2 and TRBJ1-1): EPEVTQTPSHQVTQMGQEVILRCVPISNHLYFYWYRQILGQKVEFLVSFYNNEISEKSEIFDDQFSVERPDGSNFTLKIRSTKLEDSAMYFCASTLAGGVRADTEAFFGQGTRLTVV.

V and J are TRBV18 and TRBJ1-2; 9 bases line up with TRBD1. Germline V gene sequence: CDR1 KGHSH, CDR2 LQKENI. The CDR3 covers 13 residues. V was clipped by 8 bases and J by 3 bases; unmatched bases: 4. The CDR3 loop reads CASARQGDYGYTF. CDR3 coding DNA: TGTGCCAGCGCGAGACAGGGGGACTATGGCTACACCTTC.

The chain recombines TRBV7-2 with TRBJ2-3; D remains unclear. V lost 4 bases and J 2 bases, leaving 7 bases between the germline ends. The CDR3 extends over 13 amino acids. CDR1 and CDR2 (germline): SGHTA, FQGNSA. The CDR3, as DNA: TGTGCCAGCAGCTACACAGACACAGATACGCAGTATTTT. Translated, it gives CASSYTDTDTQYF.

A few counts support this clonotype. The chain combines TRBV7-6 with TRBJ2-7; TRBD1 matches 7 bases. Germline CDR1 is SGHVS and CDR2 is FNYEAQ. This CDR3 region has 14 residues. The V gene end was trimmed by 5 bases and the J gene end by 3 bases; junction bases not matched to a gene: 7. The CDR3 DNA follows: TGTGCCAGCAGCCGTGGGGACAGCAACTACGAGCAGTACTTC. It yields the protein CASSRGDSNYEQYF.

The chain combines TRBV7-2 with TRBJ2-1; D is uncertain. Germline CDR1 and CDR2: SGHTA and FQGNSA. Between the trimmed V and J ends, which lost 0 bases and 7 bases, there was a span of 13 bases. This CDR3 has 15 amino acids. CDR3 amino acids: CASSLAPFGRNEQFF. CDR3 bases: TGTGCCAGCAGCTTAGCCCCCTTCGGGCGGAATGAGCAGTTCTTC.

With regard to this clonotype: The germline gene is not matched at one end of the junction; a read error may be the cause. The V call is TRBV27, the J call TRBJ1-2, with 8 positions matching TRBD1. The CDR3 consists of 14 residues. Germline lookup yields CDR1 MNHEY and CDR2 SMNVEV (reference sequence). The CDR3 loop reads CASSPRGDRRPSAF. The CDR3 nucleotides are TGTGCCAGCAGCCCCCGCGGGGACAGGCGGCCTAGTGCCTTC.

This clonotype occurred many times. This chain connects TRBV7-6 to TRBJ2-5; D remains ambiguous. Trimming took 2 bases from V and 5 from J, leaving 9 bases between them. Germline lookup yields CDR1 SGHVS and CDR2 FNYEAQ. This CDR3 is built from 13 residues. CDR3 bases: TGTGCCAGCAGCTTACCCCCTGCGGAGACCCAGTACTTC. Encoded protein: CASSLPPAETQYF. The full variable domain, its missing parts supplied by reference TRBV7-6 and TRBJ2-5, is GAGVSQSPRYKVTKRGQDVALRCDPISGHVSLYWYRQALGQGPEFLTYFNYEAQQDKSGLPNDRFSAERPEGSISTLTIQRTEQRDSAMYRCASSLPPAETQYFGPGTRLLVL.

The V gene is TRBV19, the J gene TRBJ1-2; D gene ambiguous. The V gene's germline CDR1 is LNHDA and CDR2 SQIVND (reference sequence). This CDR3 is built from 13 residues. The V and J ends lost 2 bases and 0 bases respectively, with 4 bases between them. The CDR3 region is CASSITPNYGYTF. The CDR3 coding sequence is TGTGCCAGTAGTATAACACCTAACTATGGCTACACCTTC.

The count of this clonotype is one. In DNA, the CDR3 is TGTGCCAGCAGTTGGAGGGCCCCTGGAAACACCATATATTTT. Translated, it gives CASSWRAPGNTIYF. The chain combines TRBV12-3 or TRBV12-4 with TRBJ1-3; no firm D call. This CDR3 is 14 amino acids long. V lost 4 bases and J 2 bases, leaving 9 bases between the germline ends.

This rearrangement joins TRBV6-1 to TRBJ2-7, with D maybe TRBD2 (6 bases). This CDR3 is 13 amino acids long. The V end lost 4 bases, the J end lost 3 bases, and 10 bases lay between the germline ends. Germline V gene sequence: CDR1 MNHNS, CDR2 SASEGT. The CDR3 region has the DNA TGTGCCAGCAGTGCCGGGACTTACTACGAGCAGTACTTC. Its protein product is CASSAGTYYEQYF.

This clonotype was seen more than once but under ten times. The gene calls are TRBV7-8 and TRBJ2-2; TRBD2 matches at 9 bases. Germline-derived CDR1 and CDR2 are SGHVS and FQNEAQ. V was clipped by 1 base and J by 9 bases; unmatched bases: 6. This CDR3 has 15 residues. CDR3 DNA sequence: TGTGCCAGCAGCTTAGGCGGGAGGGCCTCTCGGGAGCTGTTTTTT. Translation: CASSLGGRASRELFF.

A single count supports this clonotype. The genes are TRBV6-6 and TRBJ2-7; D unresolved. Per the germline V gene, CDR1 is MNHNY and CDR2 is SVGAGI (reference sequence). This CDR3 region has 13 residues. Trimming pared 2 bases from V and 2 bases from J, leaving 7 bases between. For the CDR3, the DNA is TGTGCCAGCAGTTACGATAAAGCCTACGAGCAGTACTTC. Translating gives CASSYDKAYEQYF.

J is TRBJ2-1 and V is TRBV14; TRBD2 might be the D (7 bases). The CDR3 runs to 17 residues. Germline V gene data show CDR1 as SGHDN and CDR2 as FVKESK. Deletions cut 0 bases from V and 7 bases from J, with 19 bases between. CDR3 nucleotide sequence: TGTGCCAGCAGCCAAGAGCGGGGGCGGCGGTTAAAAAATGAGCAGTTCTTC. Its protein is CASSQERGRRLKNEQFF.

This clonotype has only a few counts. The chain joins TRBV10-2 to TRBJ2-7, with D possibly matching TRBD1 (6 bases). V shed 7 bases and J shed 2 bases, with 9 bases lying between them. This CDR3 comprises 12 residues. The germline V gene has CDR1 WSHSY and CDR2 SAAADI. CDR3 residues: CASTGQTYEQYF. The DNA for the CDR3 is TGCGCCAGCACTGGACAGACCTACGAGCAGTACTTC.

This clonotype was counted many times. The chain couples TRBV7-2 to TRBJ1-3, with a tentative D call TRBD1 (5 bases). With 6 bases removed from V and 4 bases from J, the gap between germline ends came to 16 bases. Germline V gene lookup returns CDR1 SGHTA and CDR2 FQGNSA. There are 15 residues in the CDR3. DNA for the CDR3: TGTGCCAGCAGTCAAGCGCAGGGATCCGGAAACACCATATATTTT. It yields the protein CASSQAQGSGNTIYF.

The chain joins TRBV6-2 or TRBV6-3 to TRBJ2-7, with TRBD1 as a possible D gene (6 bases). This CDR3 has 14 residues. Germline V gene sequence: CDR1 MNHEY, CDR2 SVGEGT. The ends were cut back, 6 bases at V and 2 bases at J, with 14 bases in the middle. The CDR3 coding sequence is TGTGCCAGCAGAGACCCGGGACAAACCTACGAGCAGTACTTC. Translation: CASRDPGQTYEQYF.

This clonotype was seen repeatedly, ten times or more. V gene TRBV18 combines with J gene TRBJ1-1, with a possible D match to TRBD1 (6 bases). The CDR3 extends over 11 amino acids. The V and J ends lost 6 bases and 7 bases respectively, with 9 bases between them. Per germline, CDR1 KGHSH and CDR2 LQKENI. CDR3 coding DNA: TGTGCCAGCTCGAGCAGGGGTGAAGCTTTCTTT. Translation gives CASSSRGEAFF.

This clonotype occurred a few times. The chain carries TRBV7-6 and TRBJ2-6; D ambiguous. The CDR3 sequence is 16 residues long. Germline V gene lookup returns CDR1 SGHVS and CDR2 FNYEAQ. With 1 base removed from V and 0 bases from J, the gap between germline ends came to 7 bases. For the CDR3, the DNA is TGTGCCAGCAGCTTAGACATGAGCTCTGGGGCCAACGTCCTGACTTTC. Translated, it gives CASSLDMSSGANVLTF.